Detailed here is one T cell receptor beta chain. Its specific antigen is unknown. Per-nucleotide qualities are absent, and no much larger clonotype sits a single base away. Via the germline V gene (reference sequence), CDR1 is LNHDA and CDR2 SQIVND. From its cysteine to its phenylalanine, the CDR3 spans 13 amino acids. Here the CDR3 DNA is all that survives: 39 bases in frame from base 1. The germline V end is reduced by 3 bases and the J end by 4 bases; junction bases left unmatched: 0. The sample belongs to a study of T cells in Graves' hyperthyroidism and ophthalmopathy (dated by TCRdb to 2018 to 2020). For the study in its entirety: Peripheral blood samples were taken at the time of initial diagnosis, prior to any treatment. A discovery cohort of around 100 patients, 43 with Graves' ophthalmopathy and more than 55 with stable Graves' hyperthyroidism, was used to find distinguishing TCR V-J signatures. Prospective prediction of ophthalmopathy was tested in an independent validation cohort of fewer than 20 hyperthyroidism patients and approximately 17 patients who later progressed to ophthalmopathy. The roughly 90 discovery patients were divided at random into training and test sets in a 7:3 ratio. The study also compared thyroid tissue and blood T-cell repertoires from five or six Graves' hyperthyroidism patients. Following sampling, methimazole starting at 30 mg daily was given to hyperthyroidism patients, and high-dose intravenous methylprednisolone was given to ophthalmopathy patients. TCR Vbeta CDR3 sequencing of roughly 140 peripheral blood samples (43 ophthalmopathy, about 75 hyperthyroidism and roughly 17 progressor patients) is reported in the paper.

Stable Graves' hyperthyroidism was defined as no progression to ophthalmopathy during 18 months of follow-up. Hyperthyroidism patients were newly diagnosed, with disease duration under 2 months, and aged 18 to 65 years. Exclusion was applied to patients with uncontrolled infections, other autoimmune diseases, pregnancy or lactation. Diagnoses were based on clinical symptoms, serum thyroxine and TRAb, thyroid ultrasound and orbital computed tomography. Ficoll-Paque density gradient centrifugation was used to isolate PBMCs from around 10 ml of fresh peripheral blood. Total RNA was extracted using Trizol reagent, and RNA quality was assessed on an Agilent 2100 Bioanalyzer. The TCR beta CDR3 regions were amplified from RNA transcripts. The first round of RT-PCR for the TCR CDR3 was performed with the HTBI primer set and the Qiagen OneStep RT-PCR kit. The libraries were constructed in a second round of multiplex PCR and then size-selected and purified. Libraries were sequenced paired-end with 100 bp reads on an Illumina HiSeq2000. As for the authors' bioinformatics: SOAPnuke was used to process the raw data, throwing out any read that contained adapters or uncalled bases, had a mean Phred below 15, or lacked an exact constant-primer or identifier match. High-quality paired reads were merged using COPE v1.2.5, and each unique nucleotide sequence was defined as a clonotype. MiTCR v1.1 was used to align clonotypes to the IMGT TRBV, TRBD and TRBJ reference segments. Analysis was restricted to V-J combinations with a frequency above 0.0001, which covered roughly 99% of repertoires. The TCS score was defined as the ratio of F50 (clonal expansion) to E x V (chaos), calculated using BLOSUM62-based TCRdist between CDR3 peptides within each V-J. Welch's t-statistics and random forest reduced roughly 540 V-J features to under 15, which were used in a naive Bayes classifier (R e1071). Thyroid-blood repertoire similarity was quantified with the Morisita-Horn index. TCRdb itself trimmed the public reads at Q25 with fastp, ran MiXCR and retained productive beta chains. CDR3 protein duplicates are merged, each entry listing the most common genes and DNA. The authors' filters were not applied to this entry. In this sample the table shows roughly 700,000 distinct CDR3 sequences, 30% to 40% of which occur a single time. Around 30% of the sample rests with the top ten.

Results and caveats for the whole study, not just this receptor: Ophthalmopathy was separated from stable hyperthyroidism by a 13 V-J signature model, with about 86% sensitivity and 81% to 82% specificity obtained in cross-validation and 80%/75% obtained in testing. In validation, progression to ophthalmopathy was predicted by the model with 55% to 71% sensitivity and nearly 75% specificity, a median of roughly 6 months before onset. Sample size was not statistically predetermined, and blinding of investigators to group allocation was not performed. Most expanded thyroid clonotypes (frequency above 0.001) were also detected in blood, a finding suggesting that blood repertoires may reflect thyroid immune responses.

The sequenced material came from blood. The receptor's source is a woman aged 40 to 49 with Graves' hyperthyroidism. This sequence uses TRBV19 and TRBJ1-5; TRBD1 agrees with 7 junctional bases. The nucleotide sequence reads as follows: TGTGCCAGTAGTATGGGACAGAATCAGCCCCAGCATTTT. The resulting protein is CASSMGQNQPQHF.